Sequencing of this TCR beta chain was carried out in a study of cytomegalovirus exposure and HLA in healthy donors. Study-wide results and limits: It was reportedly the case that the classifier diagnosed cytomegalovirus status with high specificity and sensitivity.

Repertoires were generated with immunoSEQ multiplex PCR, while TCRdb's copy carries only in-frame clones and drops some. Among some 90,000 clones listed, 95% to 97% were seen once. Worth noting for this clone: Its specificity is unknown.

V lost 0 bases and J lost 6, with 12 bases in between. Germline lookup yields CDR1 SGDLS and CDR2 YYNGEE. The CDR3 length is 15 residues. The chain uses TRBV9 and TRBJ1-4; tentative D call: TRBD1 (5 bases). Sequencing was carried out using PBMCs. This receptor was obtained from a man younger than 30 in good health and CMV-seronegative. The CDR3 DNA sequence: TGTGCCAGCAGCGTAGTTCGACAGAATGATGAAAAACTGTTTTTT. Protein sequence: CASSVVRQNDEKLFF.